These 29 T cell receptor beta chains came from one sample sequenced in a study of a mutant IDH1 vaccine in newly diagnosed glioma. Antigen specificity for these receptors is unknown. The time point here: week 23, last vaccination. Topical imiquimod was applied with each vaccine dose, which held 300 ug of mutant IDH1 20-mer peptide. This table comes from immunoSEQ multiplex PCR, and its TCRdb copy is limited to in-frame clones, with some not included. The repertoire includes 65,000 or so clones, 80% to 90% of them detected once, and roughly 3.9% sits in the top ten. The starting material was PBMCs, obtained from a glioma patient whose treatment included an IDH1 peptide vaccine. These receptors all stem from a man aged 25 to 45 with glioma.

For the CDR3, the DNA is TGCGCCAGCACCCTACAACCGACTAACTATGGCTACACCTTC. Protein sequence: CASTLQPTNYGYTF. The chain uses TRBV5-1 and TRBJ1-2, with D hard to call. Trimming left V 6 bases short and J 0 bases short, with 12 bases between. The CDR3 extends over 14 amino acids. Germline loops: CDR1 SGHRS, CDR2 YFSETQ.

The chain carries TRBV2 and TRBJ2-5; 7 bases agree with TRBD1. The CDR3 sequence is 14 residues long. The J segment lost 1 base and the V segment lost 7 bases, leaving 6 bases of the junction unmatched. CDR1 SNHLY and CDR2 FYNNEI come from the germline V gene. CDR3 sequence reads: CASTKDRIQETQYF. CDR3 coding DNA: TGTGCCAGCACTAAGGACAGGATCCAAGAGACCCAGTACTTC. The complete variable domain, with remaining parts taken from reference TRBV2 and TRBJ2-5, reads EPEVTQTPSHQVTQMGQEVILRCVPISNHLYFYWYRQILGQKVEFLVSFYNNEISEKSEIFDDQFSVERPDGSNFTLKIRSTKLEDSAMYFCASTKDRIQETQYFGPGTRLLVL.

The chain is built from TRBV2 and TRBJ2-3, with D tentatively TRBD2 (6 bases). CDR1 is SNHLY, CDR2 FYNNEI, per germline. Between the trimmed V and J ends, which lost 10 bases and 3 bases, there was a span of 11 bases. The CDR3 spans 12 residues. Written as DNA, the CDR3 is TGTGCCACCCGCGGGGCAACAGATACGCAGTATTTT. Protein product: CATRGATDTQYF.

V gene TRBV6-5 combines with J gene TRBJ1-5, with unresolved D. Germline values: CDR1 MNHEY, CDR2 SVGAGI. Trimming took off 4 bases at V and 5 bases at J, with 9 bases between the two ends. The CDR3 covers 13 residues. The CDR3 coding sequence is TGTGCCAGCAGTTCAGGCCGTGATCAGCCCCAGCATTTT. This encodes CASSSGRDQPQHF.

The rearrangement uses TRBV19 and TRBJ1-2, with 7 bases aligning to TRBD1. Germline CDR1 reads LNHDA; CDR2 reads SQIVND (reference sequence). V trimming: 6 bases; J trimming: 3 bases; junction bases outside the gene matches: 4. The CDR3 runs 13 residues. CDR3 sequence reads: CASRPGTDYGYTF. CDR3 in DNA: TGTGCCAGTAGGCCTGGGACAGACTATGGCTACACCTTC.

The chain recombines TRBV7-2 with TRBJ2-7; D could derive from TRBD1 or TRBD2 (5 bases each). The CDR3 has 15 amino acids. CDR1 is SGHTA, CDR2 FQGNSA, per germline. V shed 1 base and J shed 3 bases, with 13 bases lying between them. CDR3 loop: CASSLGWGYYYEQYF. The CDR3 DNA follows: TGTGCCAGCAGCTTAGGGTGGGGGTACTACTACGAGCAGTACTTC.

The V call is TRBV7-2, the J call TRBJ2-1; 8 positions match TRBD1. J gave up 6 bases and V 3 bases, and 13 bases lay outside the gene matches. The CDR3 consists of 17 residues. Per germline, CDR1 SGHTA and CDR2 FQGNSA. CDR3 coding DNA: TGTGCCAGCAGCTTTCATTGGTTCGACAGGGGAAGCAATGAGCAGTTCTTC. Its protein product is CASSFHWFDRGSNEQFF.

The chain recombines TRBV6-6 with TRBJ1-5; a possible D gene is TRBD1 (6 bases). CDR3 length: 15 amino acids. Germline lookup yields CDR1 MNHNY and CDR2 SVGAGI (reference sequence). V lost 5 bases and J lost 0, with 11 bases in between. The CDR3 DNA is TGTGCCAGCAGTCCTAAAGGGGGTAGCAATCAGCCCCAGCATTTT. It specifies CASSPKGGSNQPQHF.

The chain carries TRBV19 and TRBJ1-4; D remains unclear. V dropped 8 bases and J dropped 8 bases, with 15 bases sitting between them. The V gene's germline CDR1 is LNHDA and CDR2 SQIVND (reference sequence). The CDR3 contains 13 residues. The CDR3 nucleotides are TGTGCCAGTTCCACGGTGTGGATGGAAAAACTGTTTTTT. Its protein product is CASSTVWMEKLFF.

The rearrangement links TRBV5-6 to TRBJ1-5; no clear D. Germline V lookup: CDR1 SGHDT, CDR2 YYEEEE. CDR3 length: 16 residues. Trimming removed 0 bases at V and 0 bases at J, with 10 bases between. CDR3 protein: CASSLALGHSNQPQHF. The CDR3 coding sequence is TGTGCCAGCAGCTTGGCCTTAGGTCATAGCAATCAGCCCCAGCATTTT.

The chain carries TRBV2 and TRBJ1-4; possibly TRBD1 for D (5 bases). Germline V lookup: CDR1 SNHLY, CDR2 FYNNEI. The CDR3 consists of 17 residues. V lost 6 bases and J 7 bases, leaving 24 bases between the germline ends. The chain's CDR3 is CASRRKFRVGYSEKLFF. The CDR3 DNA follows: TGTGCCAGCAGGAGAAAGTTCAGGGTGGGGTATAGTGAAAAACTGTTTTTT. Using reference TRBV2 and TRBJ1-4 for the parts outside the CDR3, the full variable domain is EPEVTQTPSHQVTQMGQEVILRCVPISNHLYFYWYRQILGQKVEFLVSFYNNEISEKSEIFDDQFSVERPDGSNFTLKIRSTKLEDSAMYFCASRRKFRVGYSEKLFFGSGTQLSVL.

The chain joins TRBV7-9 to TRBJ1-2, with a tentative D call TRBD1 (5 bases). The germline V and J ends were trimmed by 5 bases and 8 bases, with 18 bases remaining between them. This CDR3 is 14 amino acids long. The V gene's germline CDR1 is SEHNR and CDR2 FQNEAQ (reference sequence). This CDR3 is CASSPPTRDRGYTF. CDR3 nucleotides: TGTGCCAGCAGCCCACCGACCCGGGACCGGGGCTACACCTTC.

The chain's CDR3 is CASRQGLAAGGNEQFF. CDR3 DNA sequence: TGTGCCAGCAGGCAGGGACTAGCGGCCGGCGGCAATGAGCAGTTCTTC. The V and J genes are TRBV4-2 and TRBJ2-1, with 11 bases lining up with TRBD2. This CDR3 is 16 amino acids long. Trimming at V came to 6 bases and at J to 6 bases, leaving 10 bases not matched to a gene. CDR1 is LGHNA and CDR2 is YNFKEQ in the germline V gene.

This sequence joins TRBV7-9 and TRBJ2-5, with 10 bases fitting TRBD2. The V and J ends lost 0 bases and 2 bases, in that order; junction bases with no gene match: 6. Germline loops: CDR1 SEHNR, CDR2 FQNEAQ (reference sequence). This CDR3 has 17 amino acids. CDR3: CASSLAGSGGSQETQYF. As DNA, the CDR3 is TGTGCCAGCAGCTTAGCGGGTAGCGGGGGGTCTCAAGAGACCCAGTACTTC.

The chain recombines TRBV19 with TRBJ2-3, with D unresolved. Per the germline V gene, CDR1 is LNHDA and CDR2 is SQIVND (reference sequence). Deletions cut 5 bases from V and 0 bases from J, with 18 bases between. CDR3 length: 17 residues. CDR3: CASSAPRTVASTDTQYF. The DNA of the CDR3 is TGTGCCAGTAGTGCGCCCCGGACGGTGGCCAGCACAGATACGCAGTATTTT.

The J gene is TRBJ1-1, the V gene TRBV29-1; TRBD1 agrees at 8 bases. Germline assignment: CDR1 SQVTM and CDR2 ANQGSEA. The CDR3 is made up of 15 amino acids. Germline trimming cut 7 bases from V and 6 bases from J; bases unmatched to any gene: 16. The CDR3 DNA reads as TGCAGCGCCCTGCTAATACAGGGGGGAACGGCTGAAGCTTTCTTT. Amino acids: CSALLIQGGTAEAFF. The full variable domain, completed using reference TRBV29-1 and TRBJ1-1, is SAVISQKPSRDICQRGTSLTIQCQVDSQVTMMFWYRQQPGQSLTLIATANQGSEATYESGFVIDKFPISRPNLTFSTLTVSNMSPEDSSIYLCSALLIQGGTAEAFFGQGTRLTVV.

The genes are TRBV5-1 and TRBJ1-5; D ambiguous. The CDR3 runs to 14 residues. Looked up from germline, CDR1 is SGHRS and CDR2 is YFSETQ. Trimming cost V 4 bases and J 4 bases, with 12 bases left between them. DNA of the CDR3: TGCGCCAGCAGCCGCCTGGGAGGAAATCAGCCCCAGCATTTT. This codes for CASSRLGGNQPQHF.

The J gene is TRBJ2-5, the V gene TRBV10-3, with 7 bases matching TRBD1. V was pared by 4 bases and J by 5 bases, with 4 bases of the junction left unmatched. Germline assignment: CDR1 ENHRY and CDR2 SYGVKD. This CDR3 has 13 amino acids. The CDR3 nucleotides are TGTGCCATCAGTGGGACAGGTACGGAGACCCAGTACTTC. This translates into CAISGTGTETQYF.

This clone was picked up one time. Other DNA sequences in the same sample also yield this CDR3. The rearrangement joins TRBV2 to TRBJ1-2, with a possible D match to TRBD1 (5 bases). Per germline, CDR1 SNHLY and CDR2 FYNNEI. V shed 4 bases and J shed 3 bases, with 12 bases lying between them. The CDR3 extends over 14 amino acids. CDR3 nucleotide sequence: TGTGCCAGCAGTGGGATGGGGACCTACTATGGCTACACCTTC. Translating gives CASSGMGTYYGYTF.

The DNA for the CDR3 is TGTGCCAGCAGCATGGGACCACAAGGGGTTAGCTATGGCTACACCTTC. Amino acids: CASSMGPQGVSYGYTF. This chain joins TRBV7-9 and TRBJ1-2; TRBD1 is a possible D gene (5 bases). Germline V gene sequence: CDR1 SEHNR, CDR2 FQNEAQ (reference sequence). Trimming removed 5 bases from V and 4 bases from J, with 20 bases in between. The CDR3 runs 16 residues.

The chain is built from TRBV5-1 and TRBJ2-5; 10 bases are a match to TRBD1. CDR1 and CDR2 from the germline V gene are SGHRS and YFSETQ. This CDR3 contains 15 residues. V dropped 4 bases and J dropped 5; count of bases not matched to a gene: 8. CDR3 in amino acids: CASSTGTGVEETQYF. CDR3 DNA: TGCGCCAGCAGCACCGGGACAGGGGTAGAGGAGACCCAGTACTTC.

V usage is TRBV6-5 and J usage is TRBJ1-1; D call uncertain. CDR3 size: 14 residues. With 6 bases removed from V and 0 bases from J, the gap between germline ends came to 11 bases. In germline, CDR1 is MNHEY, CDR2 SVGAGI. The CDR3 region has the DNA TGTGCCAGCAGCCAAGGAACAGTGAACACTGAAGCTTTCTTT. The encoded protein is CASSQGTVNTEAFF.

The V and J genes are TRBV7-9 and TRBJ1-1; a weak D match, TRBD1 (5 bases). The CDR3 sequence is 13 residues long. Deletions cut 6 bases from V and 4 bases from J, with 12 bases between. CDR1 is SEHNR and CDR2 is FQNEAQ in the germline V gene (reference sequence). The CDR3 DNA reads TGTGCCAGCAGACCCTGGGGGACCACTGAAGCTTTCTTT. Translated: CASRPWGTTEAFF.

J is TRBJ1-2 and V is TRBV5-4; D not resolved. Germline V lookup: CDR1 SGHNT, CDR2 YYREEE (reference sequence). V dropped 1 base and J dropped 5 bases, with 9 bases sitting between them. The CDR3 runs 13 residues. The CDR3 DNA follows: TGTGCCAGCAGCTTGAGCGGAGGGTATGGCTACACCTTC. Protein product: CASSLSGGYGYTF. The variable domain in full, completed from reference TRBV5-4 and TRBJ1-2, reads ETGVTQSPTHLIKTRGQQVTLRCSSQSGHNTVSWYQQALGQGPQFIFQYYREEENGRGNFPPRFSGLQFPNYSSELNVNALELDDSALYLCASSLSGGYGYTFGSGTRLTVV.

The V and J genes are TRBV6-6 and TRBJ1-5, with 8 bases matching TRBD1. Germline values: CDR1 MNHNY, CDR2 SVGAGI (reference sequence). The CDR3 covers 15 residues. The V and J ends lost 8 bases and 4 bases, in that order; junction bases with no gene match: 10. The CDR3 nucleotides are TGTGCCAGCCAGACCGGGACAGGTCGTAATCAGCCCCAGCATTTT. Translating it yields CASQTGTGRNQPQHF.

This chain joins TRBV10-2 and TRBJ2-7; no clear D gene. Per the germline V gene, CDR1 is WSHSY and CDR2 is SAAADI. The CDR3 totals 16 residues. Trimming removed 0 bases at V and 3 bases at J, with 15 bases between. CDR3 amino acids: CASSESDYYYRYEQYF. In DNA, the CDR3 is TGCGCCAGCAGTGAGTCTGATTACTACTATCGCTACGAGCAGTACTTC.

The rearrangement joins TRBV11-2 to TRBJ2-1; D possibly corresponds to TRBD1 (6 bases). V lost 8 bases and J 7 bases, leaving 18 bases between the germline ends. The CDR3 totals 14 residues. Per germline, CDR1 SGHAT and CDR2 FQNNGV. DNA of the CDR3: TGTGCCAGCGGCCGGGACCAGGGGTGGAATGAGCAGTTCTTC. It encodes CASGRDQGWNEQFF.

The V gene is TRBV5-1, the J gene TRBJ2-7; D is unresolved. The CDR3 contains 12 residues. Trimming removed 2 bases at V and 0 bases at J, with 3 bases between. Looked up from germline, CDR1 is SGHRS and CDR2 is YFSETQ. The chain's CDR3 is CASSLSSYEQYF. The CDR3 DNA sequence: TGCGCCAGCAGCTTAAGCTCCTACGAGCAGTACTTC.

This sequence joins TRBV18 and TRBJ1-2, with TRBD1 as a possible D gene (6 bases). CDR3 length: 14 residues. Germline values: CDR1 KGHSH, CDR2 LQKENI. Trimming took off 2 bases at V and 7 bases at J, with 14 bases between the two ends. The CDR3 DNA reads as TGTGCCAGCTCACCAGACAGGCAGGGGTTTGGCTACACCTTC. Its translation: CASSPDRQGFGYTF.